The 24 T cell receptor beta chains below all came from one sample that was sequenced in a study of blood T cell repertoires in COVID-19. Data came from immunoSEQ multiplex PCR; TCRdb stores just in-frame clones and leaves some out. Of about 300,000 clones in the sample, about four fifths were seen once. Sequencing was carried out using peripheral blood. The receptors originated from a human donor with COVID-19, enrolled during active disease. The donor label of this sample is uncertain.

The chain has TRBV6-5 and TRBJ1-2, with TRBD1 matching 10 bases. Germline V gene lookup returns CDR1 MNHEY and CDR2 SVGAGI. With V trimmed by 5 bases and J by 8 bases, 5 bases remained unmatched. CDR3 length: 13 amino acids. CDR3 DNA: TGTGCCAGCAGTCGACAGGGGGCTAACGGCTACACCTTC. This translates into CASSRQGANGYTF.

This clone has just a few counts. The chain is built from TRBV7-3 and TRBJ1-1, with 8 positions matching TRBD1. The CDR3 contains 14 residues. Germline-derived CDR1 and CDR2 are SGHTA and FQGTGA. The trim removed 6 bases at V and 1 base at J, leaving 4 bases unmatched. The CDR3 DNA reads as TGTGCCAGCAGTTTCGACAGGGGGAACACTGAAGCTTTCTTT. This translates into CASSFDRGNTEAFF.

This clone was seen only once. This rearrangement joins TRBV7-2 to TRBJ2-7; 7 nucleotides line up with TRBD2. After removal of 1 base from V and 2 bases from J, the junction contained 5 bases not matched to a gene. The CDR3 is 15 amino acids. Germline values: CDR1 SGHTA, CDR2 FQGNSA. The CDR3 protein is CASSLGLAVAYEQYF. CDR3 sequence (DNA): TGTGCCAGCAGCTTAGGACTAGCTGTTGCCTACGAGCAGTACTTC.

The rearrangement links TRBV6-5 to TRBJ2-7; D unclear. The CDR3 covers 13 residues. Trimming left V 6 bases short and J 0 bases short, with 9 bases between. CDR1 is MNHEY, CDR2 SVGAGI, per germline. The CDR3 DNA follows: TGTGCCAGCAGGAGGTTGAGCTCCTACGAGCAGTACTTC. Its translation: CASRRLSSYEQYF.

This chain connects TRBV5-1 to TRBJ2-2; 7 positions match TRBD1. CDR3 length equals 14 residues. CDR1 and CDR2 (germline): SGHRS, YFSETQ. The J segment lost 4 bases and the V segment lost 5 bases, leaving 5 bases of the junction unmatched. Here the CDR3 reads CASSRDRITGELFF. In DNA, the CDR3 is TGCGCCAGCAGTAGGGACAGAATCACCGGGGAGCTGTTTTTT.

The chain recombines TRBV7-2 with TRBJ1-2, with D possibly matching TRBD1 (5 bases). CDR3 length: 16 residues. The germline V gene has CDR1 SGHTA and CDR2 FQGNSA. Trimming cost V 2 bases and J 4 bases, with 17 bases left between them. The CDR3 reads CASSLILAGNIYGYTF. DNA for the CDR3: TGTGCCAGCAGCTTAATCTTGGCAGGGAACATCTATGGCTACACCTTC.

This sequence joins TRBV19 and TRBJ2-6; D gene unclear. The CDR3 has 16 amino acids. Germline V gene lookup returns CDR1 LNHDA and CDR2 SQIVND (reference sequence). The V gene lost 3 bases and the J gene lost 0 bases, with 9 bases spanning the gap. Written as DNA, the CDR3 is TGTGCCAGTAGTATGTCGCGTAGCTCTGGGGCCAACGTCCTGACTTTC. Protein: CASSMSRSSGANVLTF.

V gene TRBV7-9 combines with J gene TRBJ2-3, with D unresolved. There are 14 residues in the CDR3. V lost 2 bases to trimming and J lost 4 bases, with 10 bases between them. CDR1 is SEHNR, CDR2 FQNEAQ, per germline (reference sequence). CDR3 amino acids: CASSLFLVSDTQYF. The CDR3 DNA reads TGTGCCAGCAGCTTATTTTTAGTTTCAGATACGCAGTATTTT. The variable domain in full, with the rest retrieved from reference TRBV7-9 and TRBJ2-3, is DTGVSQNPRHKITKRGQNVTFRCDPISEHNRLYWYRQTLGQGPEFLTYFQNEAQLEKSRLLSDRFSAERPKGSFSTLEIQRTEQGDSAMYLCASSLFLVSDTQYFGPGTRLTVL.

The V gene is TRBV6-5, the J gene TRBJ1-2; 7 bases map to TRBD1. The CDR3 spans 15 residues. Unmatched junction bases numbered 10, after V lost 5 bases and J lost 4 bases. Germline assignment: CDR1 MNHEY and CDR2 SVGAGI. The CDR3 region has the DNA TGTGCCAGCAGTCGCGAATACAGGGGATCCTATGGCTACACCTTC. This encodes CASSREYRGSYGYTF.

This CDR3 is CASSLDRGTYGTEAFF. CDR3 nucleotides: TGTGCCAGCAGCTTGGACAGGGGGACGTATGGCACTGAAGCTTTCTTT. The rearrangement links TRBV5-5 to TRBJ1-1; 8 positions match TRBD1. Germline lookup yields CDR1 SGHKS and CDR2 YYEKEE (reference sequence). The trim removed 0 bases at V and 4 bases at J, leaving 8 bases unmatched. CDR3 length: 16 amino acids. The full variable domain, in which reference TRBV5-5 and TRBJ1-1 provide the parts outside the CDR3, is DAGVTQSPTHLIKTRGQQVTLRCSPISGHKSVSWYQQVLGQGPQFIFQYYEKEERGRGNFPDRFSARQFPNYSSELNVNALLLGDSALYLCASSLDRGTYGTEAFFGQGTRLTVV.

This rearrangement joins TRBV6-1 to TRBJ2-3; tentative D call: TRBD2 (7 bases). Trimming removed 0 bases from V and 5 bases from J, with 15 bases in between. CDR3 length: 16 residues. Germline assignment: CDR1 MNHNS and CDR2 SASEGT. Here the CDR3 reads CASSEALGGGGDTQYF. As DNA, the CDR3 is TGTGCCAGCAGTGAAGCTTTGGGAGGGGGGGGAGATACGCAGTATTTT.

The V call is TRBV5-1, the J call TRBJ2-3; 9 bases match TRBD1. V shed 5 bases and J 3 bases; nucleotides not matched to a gene: 7. This CDR3 has 15 amino acids. From germline, CDR1 is SGHRS and CDR2 YFSETQ. The CDR3 DNA sequence: TGCGCCAGCAGTATACAGGGGGCCCTTACAGATACGCAGTATTTT. Protein: CASSIQGALTDTQYF.

The CDR3 DNA reads TGTGCCAGCAGTTTAGCCGACAGGAAAGAGACCCAGTACTTC. This encodes CASSLADRKETQYF. The chain recombines TRBV28 with TRBJ2-5; D perhaps matches TRBD1 (6 bases). The V end lost 2 bases, the J end lost 3 bases, and 10 bases lay between the germline ends. Germline V gives CDR1 MDHEN, CDR2 SYDVKM. CDR3 length: 14 residues.

V is TRBV19 and J is TRBJ1-6, with D perhaps matching TRBD1 (5 bases). V was pared by 6 bases and J by 7 bases, with 13 bases between. The CDR3 consists of 14 residues. Germline loops: CDR1 LNHDA, CDR2 SQIVND (reference sequence). The CDR3 nucleotides read TGTGCCAGTAGCGCAGGGTTGGTGAATTCACCCCTCCACTTT. Amino acid sequence: CASSAGLVNSPLHF.

The V gene is TRBV5-1, the J gene TRBJ2-7; 8 bases map to TRBD2. Looked up from germline, CDR1 is SGHRS and CDR2 is YFSETQ. The CDR3 is made up of 15 amino acids. The junction had 12 bases not matched to a gene; V was cut back by 5 bases and J by 5 bases. CDR3 nucleotide sequence: TGCGCCAGCAGTTCTGGTAGCGGGATGGGAAACGAGCAGTACTTC. Its translation: CASSSGSGMGNEQYF.

This sequence joins TRBV28 and TRBJ2-5; tentatively, D is TRBD1 (5 bases). V was cut by 5 bases and J by 5 bases, with 18 bases left in between. Germline V gene data show CDR1 as MDHEN and CDR2 as SYDVKM. The CDR3 runs to 15 residues. In DNA, the CDR3 is TGTGCCAGCAGTCCCCAGACAGCCCTGGGGGAGACCCAGTACTTC. Translating it yields CASSPQTALGETQYF.

V usage is TRBV5-1 and J usage is TRBJ2-7, with 10 nucleotides matching TRBD1. The V and J ends lost 4 bases and 6 bases, in that order; junction bases with no gene match: 7. The CDR3 has 14 residues. CDR1 is SGHRS, CDR2 YFSETQ, per germline. CDR3 region: CASSPGQGRVEQYF. DNA for the CDR3: TGCGCCAGCAGCCCGGGACAGGGGCGAGTCGAGCAGTACTTC.

The chain recombines TRBV28 with TRBJ2-1, with 10 bases that match TRBD2. The CDR3 loop spans 20 amino acids. Germline lookup yields CDR1 MDHEN and CDR2 SYDVKM. V shed 4 bases and J 6 bases; nucleotides not matched to a gene: 21. The CDR3 bases are TGTGCCAGCAGTTCCCACTCGACAGGGGTCGAGCGGGAGGGCCCCAATGAGCAGTTCTTC. It is translated as CASSSHSTGVEREGPNEQFF. The full variable domain, with the rest looked up from reference TRBV28 and TRBJ2-1, is DVKVTQSSRYLVKRTGEKVFLECVQDMDHENMFWYRQDPGLGLRLIYFSYDVKMKEKGDIPEGYSVSREKKERFSLILESASTNQTSMYLCASSSHSTGVEREGPNEQFFGPGTRLTVL.

The chain employs TRBV28 and TRBJ1-2; D not certain. The CDR3 totals 14 residues. Germline CDR1 is MDHEN and CDR2 is SYDVKM. V lost 6 bases, J lost 8 bases, and 19 bases lay in between. CDR3 DNA: TGTGCCAGCAGAGTGCCGACGGGATTTAGGGGCTACACCTTC. Its translation is CASRVPTGFRGYTF.

This chain uses TRBV5-1 with TRBJ2-2; D is uncertain. Germline CDR1 is SGHRS and CDR2 is YFSETQ. CDR3 length: 18 residues. Deletions cut 0 bases from V and 4 bases from J, with 19 bases between. CDR3 loop: CASSLAVPAFASTGELFF. CDR3 nucleotides: TGCGCCAGCAGCTTGGCGGTACCCGCGTTCGCGAGCACCGGGGAGCTGTTTTTT.

The chain carries TRBV19 and TRBJ1-4; D is unresolved. CDR3 length equals 14 residues. CDR1 and CDR2 from the germline V gene are LNHDA and SQIVND (reference sequence). V was shortened by 9 bases and J by 7 bases, with 18 bases between the two germline ends. The CDR3 is CASSPAGVFEKLFF. The CDR3 bases are TGTGCCAGCTCCCCCGCCGGAGTGTTTGAAAAACTGTTTTTT.

The rearrangement joins TRBV5-1 to TRBJ1-4; 7 bases align to TRBD1. The CDR3 extends over 14 amino acids. The germline gives CDR1 SGHRS, CDR2 YFSETQ. V gave up 7 bases and J gave up 5 bases; unmatched junction bases: 8. CDR3 amino acids: CASAWGTANEKLFF. CDR3 nucleotide sequence: TGCGCCAGCGCCTGGGGGACAGCAAATGAAAAACTGTTTTTT.

The chain joins TRBV28 to TRBJ2-5, with D perhaps matching TRBD2 (6 bases). The V end lost 5 bases, the J end lost 4 bases, and 11 bases lay between the germline ends. Per germline, CDR1 MDHEN and CDR2 SYDVKM. The CDR3 consists of 13 residues. The CDR3 DNA reads TGTGCCAGCAGTGCAACTAGCATAGAGACCCAGTACTTC. Translation: CASSATSIETQYF. Complete variable domain (other parts from reference TRBV28 and TRBJ2-5): DVKVTQSSRYLVKRTGEKVFLECVQDMDHENMFWYRQDPGLGLRLIYFSYDVKMKEKGDIPEGYSVSREKKERFSLILESASTNQTSMYLCASSATSIETQYFGPGTRLLVL.

Comments on this clone: Within the sample, other DNA sequences also encode this same CDR3. The chain links TRBV27 to TRBJ2-7; TRBD2 matches 7 bases. V lost 4 bases, J lost 1 base, and 7 bases stayed unmatched. Germline CDR1 reads MNHEY; CDR2 reads SMNVEV (reference sequence). CDR3 length equals 15 residues. The CDR3 bases are TGTGCCAGCAGTTCAGGACTAGTTCTATCCTACGAGCAGTACTTC. It codes for CASSSGLVLSYEQYF.